This TCR beta chain was sequenced for a study of blood T cells in healthy people across ages. Study results and caveats: Unsorted PBMCs blocked a conclusive comparison of naive and antigen-experienced cells. The donors' CMV status was not determined, possibly confounding changes in expanded clonotypes. Among long-lived donors, naive CD4+ cells were more numerous and diversity higher than in aged donors.

Germline V CDR1 and CDR2: LGHDT, YNNKEL (reference sequence). Between the trimmed V and J ends, which lost 0 bases and 2 bases, there was a span of 15 bases. The CDR3 is 17 residues long. This clonotype was counted only a few times. The antigen is unknown. PCR was performed a second time for roughly 7 to 12 cycles using a sample-barcoded 5' primer and a J-beta primer mix. Per sample, CDR3-containing paired-end reads numbered at least 2.5 million. TCRdb processed the 5' RACE reads anew with MiXCR; each CDR3 protein has one entry. The data show around 1,100,000 distinct CDR3 sequences, around two fifths seen once.

This chain connects TRBV3-1 to TRBJ2-3; possibly TRBD2 for D (7 bases). The specimen was blood. The TCR originated in a man younger than 35 in good health. CDR3 nucleotide sequence: TGTGCCAGCAGCCAAGATCGGGGGGCGCAAATCACAGATACGCAGTATTTT. This codes for CASSQDRGAQITDTQYF.